The 17 T cell receptor beta chains given below trace back to one sample, sequenced in a study of human T cells and chemical hapten exposure. Each CDR3 protein gets one entry after TCRdb re-called the RACE reads with MiXCR. The sample shows about 41,000 distinct CDR3 sequences, around 3.8% of them seen only once. The time point is: patch test 1, 2 weeks after DPC sensitization. The treatment: therapeutic diphenylcyclopropenone sensitization with weekly scalp DPC. Unfractionated whole blood yielded the extracted total RNA. The sequences come from whole blood, collected in connection with sensitization to the hapten diphenylcyclopropenone (DPC). These receptors were obtained from a man in his forties or fifties with alopecia areata. Some clones in this sample may be carry-over from other donors' samples.

This clonotype was detected ten times or more. This chain joins TRBV7-2 and TRBJ2-5; D unclear. V lost 1 base, J lost 0 bases, and 6 bases lay in between. Germline assignment: CDR1 SGHTA and CDR2 FQGNSA. The CDR3 runs 14 residues. The CDR3 here is CASSLGNYQETQYF. CDR3 DNA: TGTGCCAGCAGCTTAGGAAATTACCAAGAGACCCAGTACTTC.

This clonotype was seen ten or more times. The chain has TRBV29-1 and TRBJ1-2, with 8 bases fitting TRBD1. Germline trimming cut 4 bases from V and 2 bases from J; bases unmatched to any gene: 3. CDR1 is SQVTM, CDR2 ANQGSEA, per germline. CDR3 length: 13 amino acids. CDR3 sequence reads: CSVAQGANYGYTF. CDR3 bases: TGCAGCGTTGCCCAGGGGGCGAACTATGGCTACACCTTC. The whole variable domain, remainder taken from reference TRBV29-1 and TRBJ1-2, is SAVISQKPSRDICQRGTSLTIQCQVDSQVTMMFWYRQQPGQSLTLIATANQGSEATYESGFVIDKFPISRPNLTFSTLTVSNMSPEDSSIYLCSVAQGANYGYTFGSGTRLTVV.

Many counts were recorded for this clonotype. The chain is built from TRBV30 and TRBJ2-5; 7 nucleotides agree with TRBD1. Per germline, CDR1 GTSNPN and CDR2 SVGIG (reference sequence). The trim removed 3 bases at V and 5 bases at J, leaving 6 bases unmatched. There are 13 residues in the CDR3. CDR3 nucleotides: TGTGCCTGGAGCGAAGACAGGGTTGAGACCCAGTACTTC. Protein: CAWSEDRVETQYF.

V and J are TRBV5-4 and TRBJ1-2, with 9 bases lining up with TRBD1. The ends lost 3 bases at V and 5 bases at J; junction bases unmatched: 14. CDR1 is SGHNT, CDR2 YYREEE, per germline (reference sequence). There are 17 residues in the CDR3. The DNA for the CDR3 is TGTGCCAGCAGCTCGGGACAGGGCAACACTCTGGGGTATGGCTACACCTTC. Translation: CASSSGQGNTLGYGYTF.

This clonotype was observed many times. The V call is TRBV20-1, the J call TRBJ1-5; D remains ambiguous. The CDR3 runs 13 residues. CDR1 DFQATT and CDR2 SNEGSKA come from the germline V gene (reference sequence). V lost 0 bases to trimming and J lost 1 base, with 4 bases between them. CDR3 in DNA: TGCAGTGCTAGAGACGACAGCAATCAGCCCCAGCATTTT. Translating gives CSARDDSNQPQHF.

This clonotype was counted many times. V gene TRBV7-2 combines with J gene TRBJ2-5; the D is unclear. With 2 bases removed from V and 1 base from J, the gap between germline ends came to 8 bases. Looked up from germline, CDR1 is SGHTA and CDR2 is FQGNSA. This CDR3 contains 14 residues. The chain's CDR3 is CASSLQIAQETQYF. Written as DNA, the CDR3 is TGTGCCAGCAGCTTACAGATAGCCCAAGAGACCCAGTACTTC.

Ten or more counts support this clonotype. V is TRBV6-6 and J is TRBJ2-3; D call uncertain. The germline V gene encodes CDR1 MNHNY and CDR2 SVGAGI (reference sequence). Trimming pared 2 bases from V and 8 bases from J, leaving 8 bases between. The CDR3 spans 12 residues. The CDR3 protein is CASSYPRPTQYF. CDR3 in DNA: TGTGCCAGCAGTTACCCCAGGCCTACGCAGTATTTT.

This clonotype occurred many times. This chain connects TRBV12-3 or TRBV12-4 to TRBJ2-1; D is possibly TRBD1 or TRBD2 (5 bases each). The CDR3 loop spans 14 amino acids. V lost 5 bases, J lost 6 bases, and 14 bases lay in between. The CDR3 is CASSGEPQGNEQFF. The CDR3 DNA is TGTGCCAGCAGTGGGGAGCCTCAGGGCAATGAGCAGTTCTTC.

This clonotype showed up many times. The CDR3 DNA reads TGCGCCAGCAGCCATCGGACAGGGGCGGTAGGCTACACCTTC. Protein sequence: CASSHRTGAVGYTF. The V gene is TRBV4-3, the J gene TRBJ1-2; 9 bases map to TRBD1. Germline V CDR1 and CDR2: LGHNA, YSLEER. With V trimmed by 3 bases and J by 8 bases, 7 bases remained unmatched. The CDR3 loop spans 14 amino acids.

This clonotype was seen repeatedly, ten times or more. The CDR3 bases are TGTGCCAGCAGTGACGGGAACACCGGGGAGCTGTTTTTT. It specifies CASSDGNTGELFF. This chain joins TRBV6-4 and TRBJ2-2; no clear D. Between the trimmed V and J ends, which lost 2 bases and 1 base, there was a span of 2 bases. Germline CDR1 reads MRHNA; CDR2 reads SNTAGT. CDR3 size: 13 residues.

This clonotype came up many times. This chain links TRBV11-2 with TRBJ2-1; TRBD2 matches at 10 bases. V shed 3 bases and J 4 bases; nucleotides not matched to a gene: 6. From germline, CDR1 is SGHAT and CDR2 FQNNGV. The CDR3 sequence is 16 residues long. CDR3 sequence (DNA): TGTGCCAGCAGCTTGATGGGACTAGCGAAATACAATGAGCAGTTCTTC. Residues: CASSLMGLAKYNEQFF.

This clonotype was counted ten times or more. V usage is TRBV19 and J usage is TRBJ2-3; D possibly corresponds to TRBD2 (6 bases). The CDR3 sequence is 12 residues long. Looked up from germline, CDR1 is LNHDA and CDR2 is SQIVND (reference sequence). Trimming cost V 2 bases and J 10 bases, with 10 bases left between them. The CDR3 here is CASSIWREAQYF. Here the CDR3 DNA reads TGTGCCAGTAGTATATGGCGGGAAGCGCAGTATTTT.

Turning to this clonotype: A read error may explain this, as a much larger clone is one base away. The J gene is TRBJ1-1, the V gene TRBV20-1; D remains unclear. Per the germline V gene, CDR1 is DFQATT and CDR2 is SNEGSKA (reference sequence). V lost 3 bases and J lost 4, with 9 bases in between. The CDR3 runs 12 residues. The CDR3 DNA follows: TGCAGTGCTAGGTGCCGGAGCACTGAAGCTTTCTTT. Translated: CSARCRSTEAFF.

This clonotype showed up many times. The chain has TRBV27 and TRBJ2-5; 8 nucleotides match TRBD1. The CDR3 consists of 12 residues. V lost 8 bases to trimming and J lost 1 base; unmatched junction nucleotides: 0. Germline CDR1 reads MNHEY; CDR2 reads SMNVEV (reference sequence). The CDR3: CASGQGQETQYF. The CDR3 nucleotides are TGTGCCAGCGGACAGGGCCAAGAGACCCAGTACTTC.

This clonotype was counted at least ten times. The chain is built from TRBV28 and TRBJ1-1; tentatively, D is TRBD1 (5 bases). Germline V gene sequence: CDR1 MDHEN, CDR2 SYDVKM. Trimming took off 5 bases at V and 4 bases at J, with 26 bases between the two ends. The CDR3 is 18 amino acids. In DNA, the CDR3 is TGTGCCAGCAGTCCACCAGGGAGGGGTGGGATTGCCGGCACTGAAGCTTTCTTT. Protein sequence: CASSPPGRGGIAGTEAFF.

This clonotype was recorded many times. The J gene is TRBJ2-7, the V gene TRBV12-3 or TRBV12-4; TRBD1 matches 8 bases. There are 14 residues in the CDR3. J was trimmed by 6 bases and V by 4 bases; bases with no gene match: 8. CDR3 DNA: TGTGCCAGCAGTTCCCAGGGGGCAGGGACCGAGCAGTACTTC. Translation: CASSSQGAGTEQYF.

This clonotype appeared many times. V usage is TRBV7-3 and J usage is TRBJ1-6, with a weak D call TRBD1 (6 bases). The CDR3 runs to 14 residues. V lost 3 bases, J lost 7 bases, and 10 bases lay in between. Germline V CDR1 and CDR2: SGHTA, FQGTGA. CDR3 DNA: TGTGCCAGCAGCTTGGGGGGCGGCAATTCACCCCTCCACTTT. The encoded protein is CASSLGGGNSPLHF.